The source of this T cell receptor (beta chain) is a study of blood T cell repertoires in COVID-19. Germline-derived CDR1 and CDR2 are ENHRY and SYGVKD. V lost 8 bases to trimming and J lost 6 bases; unmatched junction nucleotides: 10. The CDR3 consists of 14 residues. Some clones are missing from TCRdb's copy, which holds only in-frame ones; the method was immunoSEQ multiplex PCR. The table has some 170,000 clones, about 86% seen once. The source is a woman aged 70-85 years with COVID-19, enrolled during active disease. V usage is TRBV10-3 and J usage is TRBJ2-3, with TRBD1 matching over 8 bases. The sample comprised peripheral blood. CDR3: CAIGAVDRADTQYF. CDR3 DNA: TGTGCCATCGGGGCAGTGGACAGGGCGGATACGCAGTATTTT.